This TCR beta chain was identified in a study of cytomegalovirus exposure and HLA in healthy donors. Across the whole study: Unique TCRs numbering around 80 million, obtained from HLA-typed donors, made up an early data release. General study findings and limits: Previous analysis showed most TCR beta V segments were productive about 87% or about 30% of the time. Researchers had no immune exposure information except CMV serostatus available. In a later analysis, the majority of CMV-associated beta chains seemingly showed HLA restriction.

Amplification used 60 Vbeta primers and 13 Jbeta primers. The protocol was immunoSEQ multiplex PCR, while the TCRdb copy is restricted to in-frame clones and leaves out a portion. The sample has 150,000 or so clones; around 68% are singletons. On this clone: Its matching antigen is unknown.

Germline CDR1 MRHNA, CDR2 SNTAGT. Losses at the gene ends were 10 bases for V and 8 bases for J; bases not matched to a gene: 14. CDR3 length: 16 residues. This sequence was found in a young man in good health and CMV-seronegative. The sample taken for sequencing was PBMCs. The J gene is TRBJ1-4, the V gene TRBV6-4, with TRBD1 matching over 12 bases. The CDR3 bases are TGTGCCAACCCCCGGGACAGGGGGCGCGTTTGGGAAAAACTGTTTTTT. Translated: CANPRDRGRVWEKLFF.